The source of this T cell receptor (beta chain) is a study of blood T cell repertoires in COVID-19. Study at large: In each case, the material was cDNA or gDNA derived from T cells, B-cell-depleted T cells, or PBMCs.

Assay: immunoSEQ multiplex PCR; the TCRdb copy retains only in-frame clones and omits some. Of over 85,000 clones listed, 70% to 90% are singletons. The germline gives CDR1 MNHEY, CDR2 SVGEGT. Deletions cut 0 bases from V and 6 bases from J, with 14 bases between. The CDR3 extends over 15 amino acids. The sequence came from a man aged 50-60 years with active COVID-19. The sequencing input was peripheral blood. V and J are TRBV6-2 or TRBV6-3 and TRBJ1-2; D unresolved. This chain's CDR3 is CASSYSGGYGDGYTF. The CDR3 DNA is TGTGCCAGCAGTTACTCCGGAGGGTACGGGGATGGCTACACCTTC.